This T cell receptor beta chain is drawn from a study of siplizumab effects on memory and regulatory T cells (dated by TCRdb to the late 2010s). A note on the overall study: The study examined how the anti-CD2 antibody siplizumab affects alloreactive T-cell subsets in allogeneic mixed lymphocyte reactions built from human PBMCs. Overall study outcomes, separate from this receptor: Whether proliferating Tregs from siplizumab cultures were suppressive was not functionally confirmed. Among mappable alloreactive CD4+ clones, the Treg-derived fraction averaged around 70% with siplizumab versus about 25% in control reactions. Unstimulated naive T cells appeared more diverse than memory T cells, and naive cells seemed to contribute substantially to the alloresponse. Siplizumab significantly reduced the cumulative frequency of alloreactive sequences traceable to unstimulated CD4+ memory T cells. Roughly 80-97% of proliferating CD4+ or CD8+ clones could not be assigned a naive or memory phenotype. Sequences below about 10^-5 frequency were poorly captured, so only a minor fraction of alloreactive clones could be mapped to unstimulated subsets.

Comments on this clone: There is no known antigen for this receptor. The sample holds no much larger clone one base away, and base qualities are not on file.

Sorted unstimulated T cells, along with proliferating T cells recovered from mixed lymphocyte reactions, underwent TCRbeta CDR3 sequencing. Fresh whole blood from roughly ten HLA-typed healthy donors was used to isolate PBMCs. To map where alloreactive clones came from, CD4+ regulatory T cells in the unstimulated state were FACS-sorted. Libraries were made using the immunoSEQ multiplex PCR assay. Each sample had 10^5 or so TCR templates assayed by the deep sequencing platform. Genomic DNA extracted from sorted T cells was the material used for TCRbeta CDR3 sequencing. On the study's bioinformatics: The R programming language was used for clonal analysis of TCRbeta CDR3 data. Comparing unstimulated samples against CFSE-low samples taken after the reaction was how alloreactive CD4+ and CD8+ clones were defined. By matching sequences to the repertoires of sorted unstimulated Treg and non-Treg cells, each alloreactive CD4+ clone was assigned a regulatory or non-regulatory origin. Held by TCRdb, this immuneACCESS table contains in-frame sequences only and omits some clones. Under half of the omission traces to an unresolved V gene where checked; the cause of the rest is unknown. V and J calls and clone size follow that table, whereas D and trimming were derived from the DNA. The sample includes some 100,000 clones, with about 95% observed a single time. The ten largest clones represent about 0.6% of the sample.

As encoded in the germline V gene (reference sequence), CDR1 is LNHNV while CDR2 is YYDKDF. Inclusive of the bounding cysteine and phenylalanine, the CDR3 is 14 residues long. The DNA shown is the 42-base CDR3, in frame from base 1. V is reduced by 2 bases and J by 0 bases, leaving a spacing of 7 bases between them. The source material was Tregs sorted from blood. The V and J genes are TRBV15 and TRBJ1-2; a confident D gene designation cannot be given. This TCR was sampled from a human donor in good health. The CDR3 reads as follows: CATSRIYTNYGYTF. The nucleotide sequence reads as follows: TGTGCCACCAGCAGAATATATACTAACTATGGCTACACCTTC.